These 19 T cell receptor beta chains came from one sample sequenced in a study of cytomegalovirus exposure and HLA in healthy donors. The PCR had 60 Vbeta and 13 Jbeta primers. Measured with immunoSEQ multiplex PCR; TCRdb has only the in-frame clones, and not every one. The sample consists of 75,000 to 80,000 clones, around two thirds of them appearing once. The sample consisted of PBMCs. These receptors all come from a man aged 55 to 69 in good health and CMV-seropositive.

V gene TRBV18 combines with J gene TRBJ2-3, with 9 positions matching TRBD1. Unmatched junction bases numbered 2, after V lost 8 bases and J lost 2 bases. Germline V CDR1 and CDR2: KGHSH, LQKENI. The CDR3 extends over 13 amino acids. CDR3 sequence: CASTGGVTDTQYF. CDR3 nucleotides: TGTGCCAGCACAGGGGGCGTCACAGATACGCAGTATTTT.

The sample holds a few counts of this clone. This chain joins TRBV5-6 and TRBJ2-1; 7 bases fit TRBD2. The CDR3 totals 14 residues. V trimming: 5 bases; J trimming: 6 bases; junction bases outside the gene matches: 8. Germline V gives CDR1 SGHDT, CDR2 YYEEEE. CDR3 nucleotide sequence: TGTGCCAGCAGTCCCGGGACTATCCGCAATGAGCAGTTCTTC. Translating gives CASSPGTIRNEQFF.

This clone was seen only once. The J gene is TRBJ1-5, the V gene TRBV29-1, with D hard to call. This CDR3 has 12 residues. CDR1 and CDR2 (germline): SQVTM, ANQGSEA. Trimming took off 6 bases at V and 6 bases at J, with 12 bases between the two ends. The CDR3 sequence: CSVLLEGQPQHF. CDR3 coding DNA: TGCAGCGTGTTACTAGAGGGTCAGCCCCAGCATTTT. Using reference TRBV29-1 and TRBJ1-5 for the parts outside the CDR3, the full variable domain is SAVISQKPSRDICQRGTSLTIQCQVDSQVTMMFWYRQQPGQSLTLIATANQGSEATYESGFVIDKFPISRPNLTFSTLTVSNMSPEDSSIYLCSVLLEGQPQHFGDGTRLSIL.

V is TRBV27 and J is TRBJ1-5; D gene unclear. With 1 base removed from V and 1 base from J, the gap between germline ends came to 8 bases. The germline V gene has CDR1 MNHEY and CDR2 SMNVEV (reference sequence). This CDR3 is 15 amino acids long. The CDR3 bases are TGTGCCAGCAGTTTATTTGGGGAGAGCAATCAGCCCCAGCATTTT. Translated, it gives CASSLFGESNQPQHF.

The genes are TRBV5-8 and TRBJ2-4; D might be TRBD1 (6 bases). Per the germline V gene, CDR1 is SGHTS and CDR2 is YDEGEE. The CDR3 totals 19 residues. The V end lost 4 bases, the J end lost 2 bases, and 25 bases lay between the germline ends. The CDR3 nucleotides are TGTGCCAGCAGCCCACTAGGCAGGGGCGCTAAAGTAACCAAAAACATTCAGTACTTC. It codes for CASSPLGRGAKVTKNIQYF.

V usage is TRBV5-1 and J usage is TRBJ1-1; 7 bases map to TRBD1. This CDR3 contains 19 residues. V lost 3 bases to trimming and J lost 3 bases; unmatched junction nucleotides: 20. Per germline, CDR1 SGHRS and CDR2 YFSETQ. Written as DNA, the CDR3 is TGCGCCAGCAGCTGGGGGGACAAGACAGGGAGGATTTCGGACACTGAAGCTTTCTTT. Protein product: CASSWGDKTGRISDTEAFF.

J is TRBJ2-2 and V is TRBV7-9; D is perhaps TRBD1 (6 bases). This CDR3 spans 16 amino acids. Germline V gene sequence: CDR1 SEHNR, CDR2 FQNEAQ (reference sequence). Trimming took 11 bases from V and 0 from J, leaving 19 bases between them. The CDR3 DNA is TGTGCCTGGGGGCTGGGCGGTCGATCGAACACCGGGGAGCTGTTTTTT. Amino acid sequence: CAWGLGGRSNTGELFF. The whole variable domain, filled in from reference TRBV7-9 and TRBJ2-2, reads DTGVSQNPRHKITKRGQNVTFRCDPISEHNRLYWYRQTLGQGPEFLTYFQNEAQLEKSRLLSDRFSAERPKGSFSTLEIQRTEQGDSAMYLCAWGLGGRSNTGELFFGEGSRLTVL.

V and J are TRBV7-9 and TRBJ1-3; perhaps TRBD1 as D (5 bases). The CDR3 extends over 15 amino acids. Germline CDR1 and CDR2: SEHNR and FQNEAQ (reference sequence). The V gene lost 3 bases and the J gene lost 1 base, with 10 bases spanning the gap. The CDR3 region has the DNA TGTGCCAGCAGCTTCGTCTCAGGGTCTGGAAACACCATATATTTT. This codes for CASSFVSGSGNTIYF.

The chain couples TRBV12-2 to TRBJ1-4; TRBD1 reflects the table's D call only, with no check against the DNA. TRBV12-2 is shown as a pseudogene. The CDR3 length is 15 residues. CDR3: CASRSQGPWKEKLFF. CDR3 DNA: TGTGCAAGTCGCTCCCAGGGGCCTTGGAAGGAAAAACTGTTTTTT.

This rearrangement joins TRBV28 to TRBJ2-7, with 7 bases matching TRBD1. Germline values: CDR1 MDHEN, CDR2 SYDVKM. The CDR3 extends over 17 amino acids. Unmatched junction bases numbered 17, after V lost 5 bases and J lost 4 bases. The CDR3 spells CASSTAGSDRDLYEQYF. CDR3 nucleotides: TGTGCCAGCAGTACCGCAGGGTCCGACAGGGATTTGTACGAGCAGTACTTC.

V gene TRBV6-5 combines with J gene TRBJ2-1, with D possibly being TRBD2 (5 bases). The ends were cut back, 6 bases at V and 4 bases at J, with 13 bases in the middle. Germline V gene sequence: CDR1 MNHEY, CDR2 SVGAGI. The length of the CDR3 is 14 residues. The CDR3 sequence is CASSLRGEYNEQFF. The CDR3 DNA sequence: TGTGCCAGCAGCCTCCGGGGAGAGTACAATGAGCAGTTCTTC.

The chain recombines TRBV7-2 with TRBJ2-5; TRBD1 aligns across 8 bases. The DNA end is a closer match to TRBJ2-7, so the J assignment may be wrong. CDR3 length equals 14 residues. Germline CDR1 reads SGHTA; CDR2 reads FQGNSA. The CDR3 here is CASSKDRGSYEQYF. DNA of the CDR3: TGTGCCAGCAGCAAAGACAGGGGCTCCTACGAGCAGTACTTC.

The rearrangement uses TRBV29-1 and TRBJ2-1; TRBD2 matches at 8 bases. CDR3 length: 16 amino acids. Trimming cost V 6 bases and J 0 bases; bases outside gene matches: 10. Germline V CDR1 and CDR2: SQVTM, ANQGSEA. The CDR3 DNA sequence: TGCAGCGTACGTGAGATAGCGGGAAGCTCCTACAATGAGCAGTTCTTC. This sequence encodes CSVREIAGSSYNEQFF.

The gene calls are TRBV19 and TRBJ2-1; D may be TRBD2 (6 bases). The CDR3 has 15 amino acids. V was shortened by 5 bases and J by 1 base, with 12 bases between the two germline ends. Germline values: CDR1 LNHDA, CDR2 SQIVND (reference sequence). For the CDR3, the DNA is TGTGCCAGTAGTGACGGGGGAGGATCCTACAATGAGCAGTTCTTC. This translates into CASSDGGGSYNEQFF.

V and J are TRBV28 and TRBJ2-7; 7 bases line up with TRBD1. The CDR3 consists of 15 residues. Germline V lookup: CDR1 MDHEN, CDR2 SYDVKM. Unmatched junction bases numbered 11, after V lost 6 bases and J lost 3 bases. In DNA form, the CDR3 reads TGTGCCAGCAGCAAAGGGTTCGGACAGGACTACGAGCAGTACTTC. It yields the protein CASSKGFGQDYEQYF.

The gene calls are TRBV9 and TRBJ2-1, with TRBD1 matching 8 bases. The CDR3 contains 14 residues. Germline CDR1 and CDR2: SGDLS and YYNGEE. Unmatched junction bases numbered 6, after V lost 3 bases and J lost 7 bases. CDR3 loop: CASSADREWNEQFF. The CDR3 nucleotides are TGTGCCAGCAGCGCGGACAGGGAGTGGAATGAGCAGTTCTTC.

V and J are TRBV10-1 and TRBJ1-4; D gene ambiguous. The CDR3 extends over 17 amino acids. Trimming removed 0 bases from V and 2 bases from J, with 13 bases in between. The V gene's germline CDR1 is WNHNN and CDR2 SYGVQD (reference sequence). The CDR3 protein is CASSESAEAPTNEKLFF. The CDR3 nucleotides read TGCGCCAGCAGTGAGTCGGCGGAGGCACCCACTAATGAAAAACTGTTTTTT.

The chain joins TRBV28 to TRBJ1-1; tentatively, D is TRBD1 (5 bases). The CDR3 extends over 12 amino acids. Germline V gives CDR1 MDHEN, CDR2 SYDVKM. Trimming removed 6 bases at V and 11 bases at J, with 16 bases between. Written as DNA, the CDR3 is TGTGCCAGCAGGTACCCGGGGGGGAGGGCTTTCTTT. Encoded protein: CASRYPGGRAFF.

The rearrangement joins TRBV29-1 to TRBJ2-5; 7 nucleotides match TRBD1. The DNA end lines up better with TRBJ2-7; the J call may be wrong. The germline V gene encodes CDR1 SQVTM and CDR2 ANQGSEA. This CDR3 is built from 14 residues. The CDR3: CSVETGVGTYEQYF. Written as DNA, the CDR3 is TGCAGCGTTGAAACAGGGGTGGGAACCTACGAGCAGTACTTC.